This TCR beta chain was obtained from a study of blood T cells in healthy people across ages. Findings and limits, study-wide: Compared with aged donors, long-lived donors showed fewer expanded clones, suggesting selection.

The use of a sample-barcoded 5' primer and a J-beta primer mix characterized a second PCR of roughly 6 to 11 cycles. TCRdb called the 5' RACE reads again in MiXCR, with one record for every CDR3 protein. There are approximately 780,000 distinct CDR3 sequences in the sample; roughly 24% occur only once, and 3% lies in the top ten. About this clonotype itself: What it recognizes is unknown.

Germline-derived CDR1 and CDR2 are KGHDR and SFDVKD. V shed 1 base and J 5 bases; nucleotides not matched to a gene: 6. The CDR3 consists of 17 residues. The same specimen was also included in a second study, on T cells of mothers and their children. That source adds: Donation came from three healthy Caucasian mothers together with their six children.

The sequence was collected from a boy younger than 18 in good health. The chain is built from TRBV24-1 and TRBJ2-2; the match to TRBD1 covers 10 bases. Sequencing was performed on blood. Here the CDR3 DNA reads TGTGCCACCAGTGATTTAGGACAGGGGGTTCTGACCGGGGAGCTGTTTTTT. Its protein product is CATSDLGQGVLTGELFF.